Presented here are 21 T cell receptor beta chains from one specimen sequenced in a study of T-cell reconstitution after alpha-beta-depleted transplantation in children. Unique molecular identifiers were built into the TCRbeta library. TCRdb re-analysed the PCR reads in MiXCR, keeping a single row per CDR3 protein. This sample has hundreds of thousands of distinct CDR3 sequences, with under 12% found just once. The material was PBMCs from the stem cell graft donor, obtained from the stem cell graft. These receptors were collected from a human donor who donated a stem cell graft to a child with acute myeloid leukemia.

This clonotype has ten or more counts. CDR3 sequence reads: CASSLKGGTGELFF. In DNA, the CDR3 is TGTGCCAGCAGCTTGAAGGGCGGCACCGGGGAGCTGTTTTTT. V usage is TRBV7-2 and J usage is TRBJ2-2; the D is unclear. The V gene's germline CDR1 is SGHTA and CDR2 FQGNSA. This CDR3 region has 14 residues. Trimming left V 3 bases short and J 4 bases short, with 9 bases between.

Comment on this clonotype: The conserved closing phenylalanine or tryptophan is absent in this CDR3, likely reflecting a read error. The J gene is TRBJ1-3, the V gene TRBV6-2 or TRBV6-3, with D perhaps matching TRBD1 (5 bases). CDR3 length: 17 residues. Germline CDR1 is MNHEY and CDR2 is SVGEGT. V dropped 10 bases and J dropped 0 bases, with 22 bases sitting between them. The CDR3 sequence is CATRAPGRTYSGNTIYC. The CDR3 DNA reads as TGTGCCACCCGTGCTCCGGGACGGACGTACTCTGGAAACACCATATATTGT.

The sample holds many counts of this clonotype. The rearrangement uses TRBV24-1 and TRBJ2-1; the D is unclear. V was shortened by 1 base and J by 0 bases, with 6 bases between the two germline ends. The CDR3 covers 15 residues. Germline V CDR1 and CDR2: KGHDR, SFDVKD. CDR3 in DNA: TGTGCCACCAGTGATTTCGGCTCCTCCTACAATGAGCAGTTCTTC. This translates into CATSDFGSSYNEQFF.

This clonotype was seen at least ten times. This chain uses TRBV5-1 with TRBJ2-2, with 10 nucleotides matching TRBD1. Unmatched junction bases numbered 0, after V lost 0 bases and J lost 4 bases. The CDR3 runs 15 residues. The germline V gene encodes CDR1 SGHRS and CDR2 YFSETQ. CDR3: CASSLGQGATGELFF. In DNA form, the CDR3 reads TGCGCCAGCAGCTTGGGACAGGGGGCCACCGGGGAGCTGTTTTTT.

This clonotype turned up a few times. This chain joins TRBV6-1 and TRBJ1-5; maybe TRBD1 (5 bases). V dropped 1 base and J dropped 7 bases, with 14 bases sitting between them. The CDR3 is made up of 15 amino acids. CDR1 and CDR2 (germline): MNHNS, SASEGT. The CDR3 region is CASSEGGRVGQPQHF. The CDR3 bases are TGTGCCAGCAGTGAAGGAGGCAGGGTTGGACAGCCCCAGCATTTT.

In this sample, this clonotype turned up once. The rearrangement uses TRBV20-1 and TRBJ2-1, with 7 nucleotides matching TRBD2. Germline loops: CDR1 DFQATT, CDR2 SNEGSKA (reference sequence). V was clipped by 7 bases and J by 6 bases; unmatched bases: 9. The CDR3 has 13 amino acids. In DNA form, the CDR3 reads TGCAGTGTCCCGAAAGCGGGACCCAATGAGCAGTTCTTC. It translates to CSVPKAGPNEQFF.

This chain connects TRBV19 to TRBJ2-1, with TRBD2 matching 8 bases. The CDR3 totals 18 residues. V lost 3 bases to trimming and J lost 0 bases; unmatched junction nucleotides: 10. Per the germline V gene, CDR1 is LNHDA and CDR2 is SQIVND (reference sequence). The CDR3 DNA reads TGTGCCAGTAGTATTGGTAGCGGGATGGTTGGCTCCTACAATGAGCAGTTCTTC. Residues: CASSIGSGMVGSYNEQFF.

V usage is TRBV20-1 and J usage is TRBJ1-6; 7 positions match TRBD1. This CDR3 region has 12 residues. Germline values: CDR1 DFQATT, CDR2 SNEGSKA (reference sequence). Unmatched junction bases numbered 1, after V lost 4 bases and J lost 7 bases. The CDR3 nucleotides are TGCAGTGCTAAACAGGGGAATTCACCCCTCCACTTT. Protein product: CSAKQGNSPLHF.

This clonotype was seen many times. The chain has TRBV27 and TRBJ1-1; D may be TRBD1 (5 bases). The CDR3 contains 13 residues. Germline V CDR1 and CDR2: MNHEY, SMNVEV (reference sequence). V was clipped by 8 bases and J by 4 bases, with 14 bases between them. The CDR3 protein is CASRDHLFTEAFF. CDR3 nucleotide sequence: TGTGCCAGCCGGGACCACCTTTTCACTGAAGCTTTCTTT.

This clonotype was counted ten times or more. This sequence joins TRBV5-1 and TRBJ2-1; possibly TRBD2 for D (6 bases). Germline values: CDR1 SGHRS, CDR2 YFSETQ. The ends were cut back, 0 bases at V and 9 bases at J, with 13 bases in the middle. This CDR3 comprises 14 residues. In DNA form, the CDR3 reads TGCGCCAGCAGCTTGGGGGGTTCCGGGAGTGAGCAGTTCTTC. This encodes CASSLGGSGSEQFF.

This clonotype was counted ten times or more. The rearrangement uses TRBV20-1 and TRBJ2-2, with D unresolved. This CDR3 region has 15 residues. The germline V gene encodes CDR1 DFQATT and CDR2 SNEGSKA (reference sequence). The germline V and J ends were trimmed by 0 bases and 2 bases, with 10 bases remaining between them. The DNA for the CDR3 is TGCAGTGCTAGAGATGGAAGCCGAAACACCGGGGAGCTGTTTTTT. Its translation is CSARDGSRNTGELFF.

The table lists this clonotype with a few counts. The rearrangement joins TRBV4-3 to TRBJ2-7; 12 bases agree with TRBD2. Trimming cost V 3 bases and J 2 bases; bases outside gene matches: 2. Germline V gene sequence: CDR1 LGHNA, CDR2 YSLEER. This CDR3 spans 15 amino acids. This chain's CDR3 is CASSHRTSGAYEQYF. The CDR3 DNA follows: TGCGCCAGCAGCCACCGGACTAGCGGGGCCTACGAGCAGTACTTC.

The rearrangement links TRBV7-2 to TRBJ2-5, with D tentatively TRBD1 (6 bases). The ends were cut back, 3 bases at V and 1 base at J, with 12 bases in the middle. The CDR3 totals 15 residues. The germline gives CDR1 SGHTA, CDR2 FQGNSA. The CDR3 sequence: CASSLGTGSQETQYF. CDR3 nucleotide sequence: TGTGCCAGCAGCTTGGGTACAGGGAGCCAAGAGACCCAGTACTTC.

This clonotype was detected a few times. The CDR3 region is CASSLTGHSYEQYF. CDR3 bases: TGTGCCAGCAGTTTGACCGGCCACAGCTACGAGCAGTACTTC. The V and J genes are TRBV27 and TRBJ2-7; D not certain. Trimming removed 3 bases from V and 3 bases from J, with 12 bases in between. The length of the CDR3 is 14 residues. Germline V CDR1 and CDR2: MNHEY, SMNVEV (reference sequence).

The chain combines TRBV28 with TRBJ1-2, with a possible D match to TRBD1 (5 bases). Between the trimmed V and J ends, which lost 10 bases and 4 bases, there was a span of 22 bases. The CDR3 has 15 amino acids. Germline V gene lookup returns CDR1 MDHEN and CDR2 SYDVKM. The CDR3: CATPVPRGEGYGYTF. The CDR3 coding sequence is TGTGCCACCCCTGTTCCCCGGGGGGAAGGCTATGGCTACACCTTC.

This clonotype showed up just a few times. V is TRBV12-3 or TRBV12-4 and J is TRBJ1-5, with 7 nucleotides matching TRBD1. This CDR3 region has 16 residues. V lost 3 bases, J lost 0 bases, and 5 bases stayed unmatched. The CDR3 sequence: CASSLGTGVSNQPQHF. The CDR3 DNA sequence: TGTGCCAGCAGTTTGGGAACAGGGGTTAGCAATCAGCCCCAGCATTTT.

This clonotype occurred a few times. The J gene is TRBJ2-5, the V gene TRBV10-3; TRBD1 or TRBD2 may be the D gene (5 bases each). Germline V gene sequence: CDR1 ENHRY, CDR2 SYGVKD. Trimming removed 4 bases at V and 5 bases at J, with 17 bases between. This CDR3 is built from 15 residues. For the CDR3, the DNA is TGTGCCATCAGTGCCTTAACTGGGGGAGAGGAGACCCAGTACTTC. Protein sequence: CAISALTGGEETQYF.

This clonotype was seen only a few times. The chain combines TRBV15 with TRBJ2-7, with 7 bases aligning to TRBD2. Germline V gene lookup returns CDR1 LNHNV and CDR2 YYDKDF (reference sequence). The length of the CDR3 is 15 residues. Trimming took 4 bases from V and 5 from J; bases not matched to a gene: 11. CDR3 in DNA: TGTGCCACCAGCACCGCCAAGGGGAGGGATCACGAGCAGTACTTC. Its protein is CATSTAKGRDHEQYF.

In its sample, this clonotype was seen many times. The V gene is TRBV11-2, the J gene TRBJ1-1; D gene ambiguous. Trimming removed 6 bases at V and 0 bases at J, with 8 bases between. The CDR3 contains 13 residues. Germline CDR1 reads SGHAT; CDR2 reads FQNNGV. For the CDR3, the DNA is TGTGCCAGCAGAATTTCGATGAACACTGAAGCTTTCTTT. This gives the protein CASRISMNTEAFF.

V gene TRBV28 combines with J gene TRBJ2-5; the D is unclear. This CDR3 comprises 15 residues. Germline lookup yields CDR1 MDHEN and CDR2 SYDVKM. The V gene lost 8 bases and the J gene lost 2 bases, with 18 bases spanning the gap. CDR3 nucleotides: TGTGCCAGCTCGAAAGGGTCCCTAGAACAAGAGACCCAGTACTTC. Translating gives CASSKGSLEQETQYF.

The CDR3 DNA reads as TGTGCCAGCAGCTTAGTGGGTTCCCCTCCAGATACGCAGTATTTT. Protein product: CASSLVGSPPDTQYF. V gene TRBV7-2 combines with J gene TRBJ2-3, with D unresolved. In germline, CDR1 is SGHTA, CDR2 FQGNSA. Trimming pared 1 base from V and 4 bases from J, leaving 12 bases between. The CDR3 consists of 15 residues.